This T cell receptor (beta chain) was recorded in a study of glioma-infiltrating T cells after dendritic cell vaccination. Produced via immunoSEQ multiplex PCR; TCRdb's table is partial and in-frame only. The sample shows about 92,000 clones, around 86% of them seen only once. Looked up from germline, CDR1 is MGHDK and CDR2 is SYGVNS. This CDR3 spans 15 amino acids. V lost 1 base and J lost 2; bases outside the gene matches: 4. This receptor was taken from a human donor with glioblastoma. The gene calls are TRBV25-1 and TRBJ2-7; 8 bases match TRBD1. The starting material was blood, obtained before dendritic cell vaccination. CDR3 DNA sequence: TGTGCCAGCAGTGAATCCAGGGGGCTCCCCTACGAGCAGTACTTC. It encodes CASSESRGLPYEQYF.